The subject of this entry is one TCR beta chain. This CDR3 is built from 16 residues. Germline-derived CDR1 and CDR2 are SGHTA and FQGNSA. V lost 3 bases and J 8 bases, leaving 22 bases between the germline ends. This record comes from a study of blood T cell repertoires in COVID-19. Study at large: Donors in the United States, Italy and Spain gave samples during acute or convalescent COVID-19. From T cells, B-cell-depleted T cells, or PBMCs came the material, which was cDNA or gDNA.

Per the study methods: For nucleated cells, counts were estimated from reference gene primer amplification. TCRdb's table, derived via immunoSEQ multiplex PCR, lists solely in-frame clones and lacks some. V, J and clone size are taken as reported in that table, and D and trimming were inferred from the DNA itself. The repertoire holds around 100,000 clones, 87% seen once, with about 6.9% in the top ten. The clonotype originates from a young man in a cohort sampled during active COVID-19. Sequencing was performed on peripheral blood. V gene TRBV7-2 combines with J gene TRBJ1-2; weak D call: TRBD1 (5 bases). The CDR3: CASSFGGVGGGGGYTF. As DNA, the CDR3 is TGTGCCAGCAGCTTTGGGGGGGTGGGGGGGGGTGGGGGCTACACCTTC.